The rows below give T cell receptor beta chains drawn from one sample of a study of beta chain features in type 1 diabetes. Sequencing was performed with immunoSEQ multiplex PCR; in TCRdb, only in-frame clones are kept and a portion is missing. The profile shows under 300,000 clones, 7% to 9% of them singletons. Sequenced sample: central memory CD4+ T cells from blood. The source is a woman in her late teens or twenties in good health. CDR3s include the opening cysteine and the closing phenylalanine or tryptophan. D genes are given only for firm matches. Clone size, where shown, is once, few, many, or a class for clones that have expanded.

TRBV15	.	TRBJ1-2	few	TGTGCCACCAGCAGTATTCTAGGTGGCATCTTTTATGGCTACACCTTC	CATSSILGGIFYGYTF
TRBV5-4	.	TRBJ1-1	.	TGTGCCAGCAGCTTGGGGGGCAGGAACACTGAAGCTTTCTTT	CASSLGGRNTEAFF
TRBV7-3	.	TRBJ2-1	.	TGTGCCAGCAGCTTAGGAACAGTCGGATACAATGAGCAGTTCTTC	CASSLGTVGYNEQFF
TRBV30	.	TRBJ1-2	.	TGTGCCTGGAGTGTGACTACCGGGCTCGGCTACACCTTC	CAWSVTTGLGYTF
TRBV6-1	TRBD1	TRBJ1-1	few	TGTGCCAGCAGTGCGCTCGCAGGGGGGAACACTGAAGCTTTCTTT	CASSALAGGNTEAFF
TRBV7-2	.	TRBJ1-1	.	TGTGCCAGCAGCGCCTACCAAGCGGCCACTGAAGCTTTCTTT	CASSAYQAATEAFF
TRBV5-5	.	TRBJ2-3	.	TGTGCCAGCAGCCAATTCGGAGATACGCAGTATTTT	CASSQFGDTQYF
TRBV4-1	.	TRBJ2-6	few	TGCGCCAGCAGCCAAGGTGGGGGGCGTAGGTCTGGGGCCAACGTCCTGACTTTC	CASSQGGGRRSGANVLTF
TRBV5-1	.	TRBJ2-3	few	TGCGCCAGCAGCTTGGAGGGGGACACAGATACGCAGTATTTT	CASSLEGDTDTQYF
TRBV18	.	TRBJ2-7	few	TGTGCCAGCTCGGGCAGTCGCTACGAGCAGTACTTC	CASSGSRYEQYF
TRBV7-8	.	TRBJ2-4	few	TGTGCCAGCAGCCTAAATCGACCGGGAATTAAACTAGCCAAAAACATTCAGTACTTC	CASSLNRPGIKLAKNIQYF
TRBV7-9	.	TRBJ2-5	few	TGTGCCAGCAGCTTAGACACCAGACTTGTGGACTTC	CASSLDTRLVDF
TRBV11-1	.	TRBJ2-5	.	TGTGCCAGCAGCCCGGAGGGACAGAGGGGTCCACAAGAGACCCAGTACTTC	CASSPEGQRGPQETQYF
TRBV10-3	.	TRBJ1-1	few	TGTGCCATCAGTGAGCAGGGTGAGAGCACTGAAGCTTTCTTT	CAISEQGESTEAFF
TRBV30	.	TRBJ2-5	.	TGTGCCAGTAGATCAGGGCGAACGGTTCAAGAGACCCAGTACTTC	CASRSGRTVQETQYF
TRBV4-3	.	TRBJ2-3	.	TGCGCCAGCAGCCCGTACCCCGGTTCTAGCACGGATACGCAGTATTTT	CASSPYPGSSTDTQYF
TRBV2	.	TRBJ2-3	.	TGTGCCAGCAGGAGACTAGTAGATACGCAGTATTTT	CASRRLVDTQYF
TRBV6-5	.	TRBJ2-3	.	TGTGCCAGCAGTTACTCGGGTGGGGGTACAGATACGCAGTATTTT	CASSYSGGGTDTQYF
TRBV5-6	TRBD1	TRBJ1-6	.	TGTGCCAGCAGCCTGGGACAGGGGAAGACACCCCTCCACTTT	CASSLGQGKTPLHF
TRBV4-2	.	TRBJ2-5	few	TGTGCCAGCAGCCAATATCAGGATGCACTCCAAGAGACCCAGTACTTC	CASSQYQDALQETQYF
TRBV7-9	TRBD2	TRBJ2-1	few	TGTGCCAGCAGCTTAGGTGGGACTAGTGTTCGTGAGCAGTTCTTC	CASSLGGTSVREQFF
TRBV25-1	.	TRBJ2-5	few	TGTGCCAGCAGAGGGGGGGAGACCCAGTACTTC	CASRGGETQYF
TRBV5-6	.	TRBJ2-5	.	TGTGCCAGCAGCTTGTCCTCGAGGAACCAGGAGACCCAGTACTTC	CASSLSSRNQETQYF
TRBV5-6	TRBD2	TRBJ2-2	.	TGTGCCAGCAGCTCCCTAGCGGGAGACACCGGGGAGCTGTTTTTT	CASSSLAGDTGELFF
TRBV6-5	.	TRBJ2-3	.	TGTGCCAGCAGTGACGGCGGTACGCAGTATTTT	CASSDGGTQYF
TRBV15	TRBD1	TRBJ2-7	few	TGTGCCACCAGCCGCCGGGACAGGGGATCGCTCTACGAGCAGTACTTC	CATSRRDRGSLYEQYF
TRBV6-5	.	TRBJ1-2	.	TGTGCCAGCACTGCGGGGGTTACGGGCTACACCTTC	CASTAGVTGYTF
TRBV29-1	.	TRBJ1-2	few	TGCAGCGTTGGTGGCAGCCAAATAAACTATGGCTACACCTTC	CSVGGSQINYGYTF
TRBV9	TRBD2	TRBJ2-1	.	TGTGCCAGCAGCGGGCCGCGGACTAGCGGCTACAATGAGCAGTTCTTC	CASSGPRTSGYNEQFF
TRBV6-5	.	TRBJ2-3	few	TGTGCCAGCAGGCTAGCGCCTAGCACAGATACGCAGTATTTT	CASRLAPSTDTQYF
TRBV19	TRBD1	TRBJ1-1	.	TGTGCCAGTAGTGCCCAAGGACAGGGGACTGAAGCTTTCTTT	CASSAQGQGTEAFF